This paragraph covers one T cell receptor beta chain sequence. What it binds is unknown. cDNA libraries for TCR beta contained unique molecular identifiers. TCRdb ran MiXCR on the PCR reads and lists one entry per CDR3 protein. The top ten clones hold 13% of a sample with a few hundred thousand distinct CDR3 sequences, around 37% of them seen once. These data are taken from a study of post-analysis software for immune sequencing data. General study findings and limits: The five TRBV segments detected at higher frequency in patients than in controls included TRBV5-6, TRBV5-1 and TRBV20-1. F measure showed strong co-clustering of same-batch samples.

V shed 0 bases and J 4 bases; nucleotides not matched to a gene: 19. This CDR3 has 20 residues. Looked up from germline, CDR1 is MGHRA and CDR2 is YSYEKL. This TCR was recovered from a girl between 5 and 17 years old with multiple sclerosis. This rearrangement joins TRBV4-1 to TRBJ2-3, with 7 nucleotides matching TRBD2. The sequenced sample consisted of blood. DNA for the CDR3: TGCGCCAGCAGCCAAGAAGGCGGGTCCCGACTAGCAGGTTCTCCAGATACGCAGTATTTT. Translation gives CASSQEGGSRLAGSPDTQYF.